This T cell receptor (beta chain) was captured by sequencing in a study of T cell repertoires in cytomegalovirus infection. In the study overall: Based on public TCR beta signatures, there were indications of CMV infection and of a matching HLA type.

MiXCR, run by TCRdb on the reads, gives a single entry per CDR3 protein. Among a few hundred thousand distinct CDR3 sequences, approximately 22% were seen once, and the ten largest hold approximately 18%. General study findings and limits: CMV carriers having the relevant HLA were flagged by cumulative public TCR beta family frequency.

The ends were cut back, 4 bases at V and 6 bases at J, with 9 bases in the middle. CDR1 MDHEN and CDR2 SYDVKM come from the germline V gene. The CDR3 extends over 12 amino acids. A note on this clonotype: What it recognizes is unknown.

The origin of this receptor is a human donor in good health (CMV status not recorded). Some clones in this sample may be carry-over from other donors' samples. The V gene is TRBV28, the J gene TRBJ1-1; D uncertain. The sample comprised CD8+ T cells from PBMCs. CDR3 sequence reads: CASSSLAPEAFF. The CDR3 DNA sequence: TGTGCCAGCAGTTCCCTCGCCCCTGAAGCTTTCTTT.